A few counts support the clone carrying this TCR beta chain. The antigen is undetermined. The data are from a study of T-cell reconstitution after alpha-beta-depleted transplantation in children. A library of TCRbeta sequences, prepared with unique molecular identifiers, was generated. TCRdb re-called the PCR reads with MiXCR, one entry per CDR3 protein. There are 700,000 or so distinct CDR3 sequences in the sample; under 15% occur only once, and 0.79% lies in the top ten. V lost 2 bases and J 8 bases, leaving 20 bases between the germline ends. CDR1 and CDR2 from the germline V gene are SGHKS and YYEKEE (reference sequence). The CDR3 is made up of 16 amino acids. Overall study findings and caveats: There were reportedly several hundred expanded graft clones from which alpha-beta T cells came about two months after transplant. The authors attributed T-cell counts and diversity one year after transplant mostly to newly produced T cells. TCRbeta diversity was high at day 60 in some patients (a result of surviving recipient T cells and thymic progenitors).

The sequence was obtained from a girl aged 2-10 years with congenital amegakaryocytic thrombocytopenia, due to receive a stem cell transplant. The chain uses TRBV5-5 and TRBJ2-1; D is possibly TRBD1 or TRBD2 (5 bases each). The sequences come from PBMCs, collected before TCRalphabeta/CD19-depleted stem cell transplant. The CDR3 sequence is CASSFLRDANSDEQFF. The CDR3 DNA is TGTGCCAGCAGCTTCTTACGGGACGCCAATAGCGATGAGCAGTTCTTC.